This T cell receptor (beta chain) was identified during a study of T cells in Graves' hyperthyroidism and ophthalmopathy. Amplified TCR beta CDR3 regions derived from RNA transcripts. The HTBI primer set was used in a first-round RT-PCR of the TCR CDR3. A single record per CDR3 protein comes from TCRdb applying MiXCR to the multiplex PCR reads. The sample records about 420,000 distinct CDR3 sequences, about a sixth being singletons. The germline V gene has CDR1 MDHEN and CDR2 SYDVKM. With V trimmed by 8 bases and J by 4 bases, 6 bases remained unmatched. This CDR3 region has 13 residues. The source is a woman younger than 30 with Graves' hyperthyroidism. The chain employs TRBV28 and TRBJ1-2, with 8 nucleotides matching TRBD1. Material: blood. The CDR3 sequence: CASGWGQVYGYTF. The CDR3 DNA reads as TGTGCCAGCGGCTGGGGACAGGTCTATGGCTACACCTTC.